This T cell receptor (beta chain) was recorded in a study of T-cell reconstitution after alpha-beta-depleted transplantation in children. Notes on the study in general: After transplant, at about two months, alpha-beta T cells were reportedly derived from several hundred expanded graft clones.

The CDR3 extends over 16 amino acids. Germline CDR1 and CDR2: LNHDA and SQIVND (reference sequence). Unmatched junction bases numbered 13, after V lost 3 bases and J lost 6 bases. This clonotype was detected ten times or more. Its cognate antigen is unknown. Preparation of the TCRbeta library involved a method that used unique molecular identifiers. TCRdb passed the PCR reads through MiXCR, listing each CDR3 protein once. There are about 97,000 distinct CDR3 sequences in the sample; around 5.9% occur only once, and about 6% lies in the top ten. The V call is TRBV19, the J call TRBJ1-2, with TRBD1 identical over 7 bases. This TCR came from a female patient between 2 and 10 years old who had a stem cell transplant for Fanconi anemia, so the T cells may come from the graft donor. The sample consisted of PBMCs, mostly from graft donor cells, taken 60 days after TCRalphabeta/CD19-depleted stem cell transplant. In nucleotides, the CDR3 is TGTGCCAGTAGTATTTCAGCCCACAGGGGAAAGGATGGCTACACCTTC. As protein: CASSISAHRGKDGYTF.